This T cell receptor (beta chain) was sequenced in a study of blood T cell repertoires in COVID-19. This clone was seen once. Sequencing used immunoSEQ multiplex PCR; TCRdb keeps in-frame clones, though not all of them. The sample lists about 200,000 clones; around 85% were seen once. The CDR3 contains 13 residues. Germline assignment: CDR1 LGHNA and CDR2 YNFKEQ. V lost 0 bases and J lost 3, with 6 bases in between. The TCR sequence derives from a human donor in a cohort sampled during active COVID-19. This rearrangement joins TRBV4-2 to TRBJ2-7; D is ambiguous. The sequenced material came from peripheral blood. This CDR3 is CASSQEYGYEQYF. CDR3 sequence (DNA): TGTGCCAGCAGCCAAGAATACGGCTACGAGCAGTACTTC.